This T cell receptor (beta chain) was captured by sequencing in a study of T cell repertoires in cytomegalovirus infection. Study overall: Use of recently identified HLA-C-restricted and well-studied HLA-B-restricted CMV epitopes was part of the study. Both CMV infection and a matching HLA type were indicated by public TCR beta signatures.

The CDR3 length is 14 residues. Germline loops: CDR1 MNHEY, CDR2 SVGEGT. The V gene end was trimmed by 0 bases and the J gene end by 8 bases; junction bases not matched to a gene: 3. Study-level results: HLA-C-restricted CMV-specific TCR beta clonotypes prevailed in the ex vivo response. Frequencies of public TCR beta families were cumulated, and this identified carriers of CMV plus the relevant HLA.

This clonotype was counted only a few times. As yet, its antigen is unknown. TCRdb re-called the reads through MiXCR, storing one row per CDR3 protein. The table shows hundreds of thousands of distinct CDR3 sequences, with less than 35% occurring only once. Sequenced here: cultured CD8+ T cells from PBMCs, sampled from culture after CMV antigen stimulation. The TCR was taken from a human donor in good health (CMV status not recorded). Some clones in this sample may be carry-over from other donors' samples. This chain joins TRBV6-2 or TRBV6-3 and TRBJ2-1, with 8 bases fitting TRBD1. Written as DNA, the CDR3 is TGTGCCAGCAGTTACTCGGCAGGGGGCTATGAGCAGTTCTTC. This codes for CASSYSAGGYEQFF.